This paragraph covers one TCR beta chain sequence. These data come from a study of T cell clones after liver transplantation. Method: immunoSEQ multiplex PCR; TCRdb's copy keeps in-frame clones and lacks some. The sample has some 11,000 clones, just under 75% seen once. This CDR3 comprises 13 residues. Trimming stripped 10 bases from V and 8 bases from J, with 17 bases between. Germline V gives CDR1 SNHLY, CDR2 FYNNEI. Thawed unstimulated PBMCs were FACS-sorted by CD3, CD4 and CD8 into two populations. The sample consisted of CD8+ T cells from blood, taken at the 22-month timepoint. The receptor was isolated from a human patient who received a liver transplant. A subset of T cells may come from the graft donor. The chain employs TRBV2 and TRBJ1-4, with D possibly matching TRBD1 (5 bases). CDR3 protein: CATVSRGGEKLFF. CDR3 in DNA: TGTGCCACCGTCTCAAGGGGAGGGGAAAAACTGTTTTTT.